The next 10 T cell receptor beta chains were all read from a single sample in a study of siplizumab effects on memory and regulatory T cells. Assay used: immunoSEQ multiplex PCR; TCRdb lists only in-frame clones, some missing. The sample yields approximately 100,000 clones, over 85% seen once. The material sequenced was non-Treg CD4+ T cells sorted from blood. The receptors shown here come from a human donor in good health.

This rearrangement joins TRBV10-3 to TRBJ2-2, with D possibly being TRBD1 or TRBD2 (5 bases each). The CDR3 is 13 amino acids. The germline gives CDR1 ENHRY, CDR2 SYGVKD. Trimming stripped 6 bases from V and 6 bases from J, with 11 bases between. The CDR3 nucleotides are TGTGCCATCAGCCTGGGACCACCCGGGGAGCTGTTTTTT. Encoded protein: CAISLGPPGELFF.

The chain employs TRBV5-1 and TRBJ2-5; D could derive from TRBD1 or TRBD2 (6 bases each). The CDR3 loop spans 15 amino acids. Trimming stripped 2 bases from V and 5 bases from J, with 16 bases between. Germline V gene data show CDR1 as SGHRS and CDR2 as YFSETQ. DNA for the CDR3: TGCGCCAGCAGCTTCGAGGGGGGAGGAAGGGAGACCCAGTACTTC. Residues: CASSFEGGGRETQYF.

This sequence joins TRBV6-4 and TRBJ1-2; D unresolved. V gave up 6 bases and J gave up 13 bases, with 12 bases separating them. The length of the CDR3 is 10 residues. Per the germline V gene, CDR1 is MRHNA and CDR2 is SNTAGT. CDR3 region: CASSPPRPTF. CDR3 nucleotide sequence: TGTGCCAGCAGCCCGCCGCGTCCCACCTTC.

V gene TRBV28 combines with J gene TRBJ1-1; D is ambiguous. CDR1 and CDR2 from the germline V gene are MDHEN and SYDVKM. The CDR3 has 14 amino acids. The germline V and J ends were trimmed by 1 base and 8 bases, with 14 bases remaining between them. For the CDR3, the DNA is TGTGCCAGCAGTTTATATCACGGAGGTGAGGAAGCTTTCTTT. It translates to CASSLYHGGEEAFF.

J is TRBJ1-1 and V is TRBV2, with TRBD1 as a possible D gene (5 bases). The CDR3 has 12 amino acids. CDR1 is SNHLY and CDR2 is FYNNEI in the germline V gene. V was clipped by 8 bases and J by 0 bases, with 7 bases between them. The CDR3 coding sequence is TGTGCCAGCCAGGGATTGAACACTGAAGCTTTCTTT. It yields the protein CASQGLNTEAFF.

The CDR3 bases are TGTGCCAGCAGTCACCACCAGGGAAACTATGGCTACACCTTC. Amino acids: CASSHHQGNYGYTF. The V and J genes are TRBV28 and TRBJ1-2, with D tentatively TRBD1 (5 bases). Germline V gives CDR1 MDHEN, CDR2 SYDVKM. Trimming cost V 5 bases and J 2 bases, with 12 bases left between them. The CDR3 is 14 residues long.

The chain uses TRBV7-9 and TRBJ2-7; D is possibly TRBD2 (5 bases). The CDR3 length is 13 residues. The germline gives CDR1 SEHNR, CDR2 FQNEAQ (reference sequence). Trimming took 7 bases from V and 5 from J, leaving 15 bases between them. In nucleotides, the CDR3 is TGTGCCAGCATAAGATCCGGAGGTGACGAGCAGTACTTC. The encoded protein is CASIRSGGDEQYF.

V is TRBV28 and J is TRBJ1-5; weak D call: TRBD1 (6 bases). Trimming pared 3 bases from V and 0 bases from J, leaving 15 bases between. From germline, CDR1 is MDHEN and CDR2 SYDVKM. CDR3 length equals 17 residues. The CDR3 reads CASSFPGALYSNQPQHF. The CDR3 bases are TGTGCCAGCAGTTTTCCAGGGGCGCTATATAGCAATCAGCCCCAGCATTTT.

This rearrangement joins TRBV29-1 to TRBJ2-7, with 8 bases lining up with TRBD1. The V segment lost 7 bases and the J segment 6 bases; nucleotides outside the gene matches: 14. This CDR3 spans 14 amino acids. Germline V gene data show CDR1 as SQVTM and CDR2 as ANQGSEA. In DNA, the CDR3 is TGCAGCGCGCAACGGGAATGGGGGACAGGCGAGCAGTACTTC. Protein sequence: CSAQREWGTGEQYF.

This clone was seen just once. The gene calls are TRBV7-9 and TRBJ2-3, with D uncertain. CDR1 and CDR2 from the germline V gene are SEHNR and FQNEAQ (reference sequence). Trimming removed 3 bases at V and 1 base at J, with 11 bases between. The CDR3 totals 15 residues. The CDR3 is CASSFDRPGTDTQYF. In DNA form, the CDR3 reads TGTGCCAGCAGCTTCGACCGACCTGGCACAGATACGCAGTATTTT.